What follows is one T cell receptor beta chain and its context. Between the trimmed V and J ends, which lost 0 bases and 2 bases, there was a span of 10 bases. CDR1 is SGHTA, CDR2 FQGTGA, per germline. The CDR3 is made up of 15 amino acids. This sample is part of a study of control samples from healthy donors and cancer patients. Repertoires were generated with immunoSEQ multiplex PCR, while TCRdb's copy carries only in-frame clones and drops some. The sample has around 70,000 clones, 83% seen once. This receptor was obtained from a man in his sixties in good health. Sequencing was carried out using blood. The rearrangement uses TRBV7-3 and TRBJ2-5; D remains ambiguous. CDR3 protein: CASSLTFGTQETQYF. CDR3 coding DNA: TGTGCCAGCAGCTTAACGTTCGGCACACAAGAGACCCAGTACTTC.